In this sample, the clone carrying this T cell receptor beta chain turned up a few times. Germline assignment: CDR1 SGHRS and CDR2 YFSETQ. This CDR3 contains 13 residues. Between the trimmed V and J ends, which lost 4 bases and 11 bases, there was a span of 18 bases. Treatment: around 19 received Ad26.COV2.S at low or high dose, single or two shots; roughly five received placebo; per-sample allocation not given. Sampling was done on day 63 after the first vaccine or placebo injection. The data derive from a study of Ad26.COV2.S vaccination and SARS-CoV-2 variants. Here immunoSEQ multiplex PCR was the method, and the copy in TCRdb shows in-frame clones only, minus some. The sample contains some 350,000 clones, around 84% of which appear only once.

This TCR was recovered from a person between 18 and 60 years old who received the Ad26.COV2.S COVID-19 vaccine or a placebo. The source material was peripheral blood, sampled in a trial of Ad26.COV2.S vaccine versus placebo. The chain carries TRBV5-1 and TRBJ1-1, with D possibly being TRBD1 (5 bases). The CDR3 protein is CASSPTGLGAAFF. CDR3 nucleotides: TGCGCCAGCAGCCCAACGGGACTCGGGGCGGCTTTCTTT.